This T cell receptor (beta chain) was captured in a study of beta chain features in type 1 diabetes. Since all of the isolated RNA was reverse transcribed, expressed TCRB transcripts were what got sequenced. Profiled with immunoSEQ multiplex PCR; TCRdb holds only in-frame clones, not every one. The sample shows roughly 150,000 clones, about 7.8% of them seen only once. Study-wide points: TCRB CDR3s were moderately but significantly shorter in Type 1 diabetes patients in all four CD4+ subsets.

Trimming stripped 0 bases from V and 9 bases from J, with 8 bases between. The CDR3 runs 13 residues. CDR1 is SGHDN, CDR2 FVKESK, per germline. There was one heparinised blood draw per donor, averaging about 116 mL. With respect to this clone: The antigen is not known.

The receptor was derived from a middle-aged woman with type 1 diabetes. The chain uses TRBV14 and TRBJ2-2; D is ambiguous. Sequenced input: central memory CD4+ T cells from blood. Here the CDR3 reads CASSQDMLRELFF. CDR3 DNA: TGTGCCAGCAGCCAAGATATGTTAAGGGAGCTGTTTTTT.